One sample yielded the 26 T cell receptor beta chains listed below, sequenced in a study of glioma-infiltrating T cells. TCR alpha and beta CDR3 regions were amplified from RNA using iRepertoire nested multiplex PCR. TCRdb reprocessed the multiplex PCR reads via MiXCR and lists one record per CDR3 protein. Of 3,000 to 3,500 distinct CDR3 sequences listed, more than 40% are singletons. Sequencing was performed on glioma tissue, nonneoplastic brain tissue, or PBMCs (not recorded which). The receptor set was obtained from a human donor with low-grade glioma or glioblastoma, undergoing nonglioma brain surgery, or in good health (not recorded which).

With respect to this clonotype: A much larger clone is a single base away; this may be a read error. The chain couples TRBV10-3 to TRBJ1-2; the D is unclear. This CDR3 is built from 15 residues. Germline V gene lookup returns CDR1 ENHRY and CDR2 SYGVKD. CDR3 bases: TGTGACATCAGTGAGTCGGACCAATACTACTATGGCTACACCTTC. Translation: CDISESDQYYYGYTF.

V and J are TRBV10-2 and TRBJ1-5, with a weak D call TRBD1 (5 bases). The CDR3 loop spans 16 amino acids. In germline, CDR1 is WSHSY, CDR2 SAAADI. Trimming removed 3 bases from V and 7 bases from J, with 19 bases in between. CDR3 bases: TGCGCCAGCAGTGACTCTCCAGGGAATATCAACCAGCCCCAGCATTTT. As protein: CASSDSPGNINQPQHF.

This clonotype was seen repeatedly, ten times or more. The chain is built from TRBV24-1 and TRBJ2-3; a weak D match, TRBD1 (6 bases). The V gene's germline CDR1 is KGHDR and CDR2 SFDVKD. The CDR3 totals 16 residues. V lost 0 bases to trimming and J lost 4 bases, with 13 bases between them. Here the CDR3 reads CATSDLGQNSPDTQYF. CDR3 sequence (DNA): TGTGCCACCAGTGATTTGGGACAGAACTCTCCAGATACGCAGTATTTT.

Details on this clonotype: This CDR3 is missing its conserved last phenylalanine or tryptophan, likely due to a read error. The DNA is omitted, as the CDR3 cannot be located on it reliably, and the CDR3 follows TCRdb's listing. The chain joins TRBV28 to TRBJ2-7; the DNA was not compared with TRBD2, the D call given in the table. Germline loops: CDR1 MDHEN, CDR2 SYDVKM. 14 amino acids form the CDR3, both terminal residues included. The CDR3 loop reads CASRSSFDAYERYL.

This sequence joins TRBV6-5 and TRBJ2-1, with 8 bases lining up with TRBD2. The CDR3 has 14 residues. Germline lookup yields CDR1 MNHEY and CDR2 SVGAGI. The CDR3 loop is CTSGPDQSSNEQFF. In nucleotides, the CDR3 is TGTACTAGCGGTCCCGATCAGAGTAGTAATGAGCAGTTCTTC.

A note on this clonotype: Germline is not matched at one junction end, which may reflect a read error. This chain connects TRBV15 to TRBJ2-7; a weak D match, TRBD2 (5 bases). CDR3 length: 14 amino acids. Germline assignment: CDR1 LNHNV and CDR2 YYDKDF (reference sequence). The CDR3 is CAASPVAGGGEQYF. The CDR3 bases are TGTGCCGCCAGCCCGGTCGCGGGCGGAGGCGAGCAGTACTTC.

This clonotype has more than one count but fewer than ten. This sequence joins TRBV9 and TRBJ2-7; D is unclear. Germline CDR1 and CDR2: SGDLS and YYNGEE. The CDR3 loop spans 14 amino acids. The V end was cut by 0 bases, the J end by 4 bases, with 11 bases between. The CDR3 loop reads CASSVGVSEYEQYF. In DNA, the CDR3 is TGTGCCAGCAGCGTAGGCGTCTCAGAATACGAGCAGTACTTC.

For this clonotype: Compared with germline, one end of the junction differs, possibly owing to a read error. The rearrangement joins TRBV6-2 or TRBV6-3 to TRBJ2-3, with 7 positions matching TRBD2. The length of the CDR3 is 14 residues. The germline V gene has CDR1 MNHEY and CDR2 SVGEGT. The CDR3 DNA reads as TGTGCCAGCAAAGCAAGCGGGAACACAGATACGCATTATTTT. This codes for CASKASGNTDTHYF.

Details on this clonotype: This may be a read error: a much more frequent sequence differs by one nucleotide. The chain combines TRBV4-2 with TRBJ2-7; D unresolved. The CDR3 spans 15 residues. Germline-derived CDR1 and CDR2 are LGHNA and YNFKEQ. With 4 bases removed from V and 3 bases from J, the gap between germline ends came to 16 bases. The CDR3, as DNA: TGTGCCAGCAGCCCATACGGAAAGGATTACTACGAGCAGTACTTC. This translates into CASSPYGKDYYEQYF.

This clonotype is medium-sized. The CDR3 coding sequence is TGTGCCAGCAGTACGACTGAGGATGGCGAAATTGAAGCTTTCTTT. Its translation: CASSTTEDGEIEAFF. V and J are TRBV28 and TRBJ1-1; the D is unclear. Germline values: CDR1 MDHEN, CDR2 SYDVKM. V was clipped by 5 bases and J by 7 bases, with 20 bases between them. The CDR3 runs to 15 residues.

The sample holds many counts of this clonotype. The V and J genes are TRBV11-2 and TRBJ2-3; 11 bases fit TRBD2. The CDR3 loop spans 19 amino acids. The germline CDR1 and CDR2 sequences are SGHAT and FQNNGV. Germline trimming cut 5 bases from V and 0 bases from J; bases unmatched to any gene: 13. The CDR3 region has the DNA TGTGCCAGCAGCCACCCAATGTCACTAGCGGGAGCTAGCACAGATACGCAGTATTTT. Encoded protein: CASSHPMSLAGASTDTQYF. Full variable domain (remainder filled in from reference TRBV11-2 and TRBJ2-3): EAGVAQSPRYKIIEKRQSVAFWCNPISGHATLYWYQQILGQGPKLLIQFQNNGVVDDSQLPKDRFSAERLKGVDSTLKIQPAKLEDSAVYLCASSHPMSLAGASTDTQYFGPGTRLTVL.

This clonotype was detected ten times or more. At one end, the junction sequence differs from germline, possibly due to a read error. The chain is built from TRBV6-6 and TRBJ1-2, with 10 bases identical to TRBD1. This CDR3 region has 13 residues. The germline V gene has CDR1 MNHNY and CDR2 SVGAGI (reference sequence). This CDR3 is CASSYGTGDGHTF. For the CDR3, the DNA is TGTGCCAGCAGTTACGGGACAGGGGATGGCCACACCTTC.

This clonotype came up a few times. Given a much more abundant clone one base away, this may be a read error. The V and J genes are TRBV6-1 and TRBJ2-1, with TRBD2 matching over 8 bases. Germline V gene sequence: CDR1 MNHNS, CDR2 SASEGT. This CDR3 is built from 16 residues. The CDR3 DNA is TGTGCCAGCAGGGCGGGGGGCATAACCTCCCACAATGAGCAGTTCTTC. Its protein product is CASRAGGITSHNEQFF.

About this clonotype: One end of the junction fails to match germline, which may point to a read error. V gene TRBV27 combines with J gene TRBJ1-4, with D hard to call. Per germline, CDR1 MNHEY and CDR2 SMNVEV (reference sequence). The length of the CDR3 is 13 residues. The CDR3 sequence: CASRSSTNEKLFF. CDR3 coding DNA: TGTGCCAGCAGATCGTCAACTAATGAGAAACTGTTTTTT.

This clonotype came up many times. V gene TRBV5-4 combines with J gene TRBJ2-7; D is undetermined. The germline CDR1 and CDR2 sequences are SGHNT and YYREEE (reference sequence). Between the trimmed V and J ends, which lost 5 bases and 2 bases, there was a span of 14 bases. The CDR3 is made up of 14 amino acids. The chain's CDR3 is CASRNSTDPYEQYF. CDR3 in DNA: TGTGCCAGCAGAAATTCGACGGACCCCTACGAGCAGTACTTC.

By share, this clonotype counts as medium-sized. The rearrangement links TRBV29-1 to TRBJ2-7; D uncertain. The germline V and J ends were trimmed by 6 bases and 5 bases, with 8 bases remaining between them. Germline V gene lookup returns CDR1 SQVTM and CDR2 ANQGSEA. This CDR3 contains 10 residues. The CDR3 loop reads CSVVQHEQYF. DNA of the CDR3: TGCAGCGTCGTCCAGCACGAGCAGTACTTC.

In regard to this clonotype: This may be a read error: a much more frequent sequence differs by one nucleotide. This chain links TRBV12-3 or TRBV12-4 with TRBJ2-3, with 9 bases fitting TRBD2. The CDR3 contains 16 residues. The CDR3 DNA sequence: TGTGACAGCAGTCCCAACCTAGCGGGGACCACAGATACGCAGTATTTT. Amino acids: CDSSPNLAGTTDTQYF.

By share, this clonotype counts as large. The rearrangement links TRBV6-1 to TRBJ2-2, with D unresolved. The germline V and J ends were trimmed by 1 base and 9 bases, with 3 bases remaining between them. The CDR3 is made up of 11 amino acids. From germline, CDR1 is MNHNS and CDR2 SASEGT. CDR3 nucleotide sequence: TGTGCCAGCAGTGAAGGGTGGGAGCTGTTTTTT. Translating it yields CASSEGWELFF.

For this clonotype: The DNA is omitted, as the CDR3 cannot be located on it reliably, and the CDR3 follows TCRdb's listing. This chain links TRBV7-9 with TRBJ2-7; the D call TRBD1 from the table was never checked on the DNA. The CDR3 spans 19 amino acids, including both terminal residues. Per germline, CDR1 SEHNR and CDR2 FQNEAQ (reference sequence). This CDR3 is CASSIYLCSVEAGTYEQYF.

By frequency in the sample, this clonotype is medium-sized. The chain is built from TRBV10-3 and TRBJ2-3; no definite D call. The germline V gene encodes CDR1 ENHRY and CDR2 SYGVKD. The CDR3 spans 15 residues. V was pared by 3 bases and J by 4 bases, with 14 bases between. CDR3 amino acids: CAISDPDKLADTQYF. For the CDR3, the DNA is TGTGCCATCAGTGACCCAGATAAGCTAGCAGATACGCAGTATTTT.

This clonotype is large (0.1 to 1%) in the sample. This chain links TRBV28 with TRBJ1-6; D unclear. The CDR3 spans 15 residues. Germline CDR1 and CDR2: MDHEN and SYDVKM. Trimming stripped 2 bases from V and 4 bases from J, with 9 bases between. The CDR3 region has the DNA TGTGCCAGCAGTTTACCGACGTCATATAATTCACCCCTCCACTTT. Translating it yields CASSLPTSYNSPLHF. The whole variable domain, remainder taken from reference TRBV28 and TRBJ1-6, is DVKVTQSSRYLVKRTGEKVFLECVQDMDHENMFWYRQDPGLGLRLIYFSYDVKMKEKGDIPEGYSVSREKKERFSLILESASTNQTSMYLCASSLPTSYNSPLHFGNGTRLTVT.

Comment on this clonotype: At one of its ends the junction is not consistent with the germline gene, which may arise from a read error. DNA of the CDR3: TGTTCCAGCAGCCCCCGGGGCTCAAATGAAAAACTGTTTTTT. It is translated as CSSSPRGSNEKLFF. The rearrangement joins TRBV7-9 to TRBJ1-4; D perhaps matches TRBD1 (5 bases). Germline V gene lookup returns CDR1 SEHNR and CDR2 FQNEAQ (reference sequence). This CDR3 region has 14 residues. Complete variable domain (other parts from reference TRBV7-9 and TRBJ1-4): DTGVSQNPRHKITKRGQNVTFRCDPISEHNRLYWYRQTLGQGPEFLTYFQNEAQLEKSRLLSDRFSAERPKGSFSTLEIQRTEQGDSAMYLCSSSPRGSNEKLFFGSGTQLSVL.

This clonotype was counted between two and nine times. The chain recombines TRBV5-6 with TRBJ1-1; D is unclear. Deletions cut 0 bases from V and 1 base from J, with 4 bases between. Germline V gene sequence: CDR1 SGHDT, CDR2 YYEEEE. This CDR3 region has 13 residues. This chain's CDR3 is CASSLAPNTEAFF. The CDR3, as DNA: TGTGCCAGCAGCTTGGCCCCGAACACTGAAGCTTTCTTT.

This clonotype is classed as medium-sized. V usage is TRBV20-1 and J usage is TRBJ2-1; 9 positions match TRBD2. The germline V gene has CDR1 DFQATT and CDR2 SNEGSKA (reference sequence). The CDR3 spans 14 residues. The V segment lost 8 bases and the J segment 0 bases; nucleotides outside the gene matches: 5. CDR3 region: CSPPGLASYNEQFF. The CDR3, as DNA: TGCAGTCCACCGGGACTAGCCTCCTACAATGAGCAGTTCTTC.

This clonotype was counted ten times or more. CDR3: CASSAPPGQGFSGANVLTF. The CDR3 region has the DNA TGTGCCAGCAGTGCCCCCCCGGGACAGGGCTTCTCTGGGGCCAACGTCCTGACTTTC. This chain links TRBV2 with TRBJ2-6, with 9 bases lining up with TRBD1. CDR1 and CDR2 from the germline V gene are SNHLY and FYNNEI. The CDR3 contains 19 residues. V was pared by 4 bases and J by 0 bases, with 10 bases of the junction left unmatched.

This clonotype has ten or more counts. The J gene is TRBJ2-1, the V gene TRBV6-1; 10 nucleotides agree with TRBD2. Per germline, CDR1 MNHNS and CDR2 SASEGT. The CDR3 sequence is 15 residues long. V lost 5 bases, J lost 6 bases, and 7 bases stayed unmatched. CDR3 sequence (DNA): TGTGCCAGCAGTTTGAGCGGGGGGGCCGTCAATGAGCAGTTCTTC. Its translation: CASSLSGGAVNEQFF.